The clone carrying this TCR beta chain was picked up many times. Its specificity is not known. These data originate in a study of tumor-infiltrating lymphocytes in primary liver carcinoma. Study as a whole: Resecting the tumor surgically was how the patients' primary liver carcinoma was treated.

The researchers produced TCR beta cDNA from 450 to 600 ng total RNA with a constant-region primer. Investigators got TCR beta libraries out of three nested multiplex PCR rounds, done with slightly modified ARM-PCR. Running around 10 cycles apiece, the first two PCR rounds relied on TRBV1-TRBV30 forward primers together with a C-beta reverse primer. Via MiXCR, TCRdb re-called the multiplex PCR reads, giving one row per CDR3 protein. Found here are 300,000 to 350,000 distinct CDR3 sequences, less than 75% of them singletons; the top ten hold roughly 6%. Extraction also yielded germline DNA, while blood RNA was obtained from unsorted whole blood. Before any surgery took place, four milliliters of peripheral blood were collected. The study's findings and limits: Bulk, unsorted sampling meant CD4+ and CD8+ repertoires went uncompared. Tumor-adjacent and tumor-blood pairs shared less of their repertoires than tumor region pairs shared.

The V gene's germline CDR1 is SGHNT and CDR2 YYREEE (reference sequence). CDR3 length: 15 amino acids. V was clipped by 8 bases and J by 3 bases, with 20 bases between them. This receptor was obtained from a man in his forties with primary liver carcinoma and hepatitis B virus infection. The sequenced material came from peripheral blood. The V gene is TRBV5-4, the J gene TRBJ1-2; the D gene is possibly TRBD1 (5 bases). The CDR3 region is CASMDKRATYYGYTF. As DNA, the CDR3 is TGTGCCAGTATGGACAAAAGGGCGACCTACTATGGCTACACCTTC.